Included here is one TCR beta chain sequence, with context. The CDR3 contains 14 residues. Germline V gene sequence: CDR1 DFQATT, CDR2 SNEGSKA (reference sequence). 5'RACE template switching with UMIs produced the TCR beta cDNA. From its re-call of the 5' RACE reads, TCRdb lists each CDR3 protein once, without DNA. The data show some 600,000 distinct CDR3 sequences, and the top ten clones hold around 3.3%. This record comes from a study of T cells expressing NK-cell markers. The receptor comes from a man in his late teens or twenties in good health. The source material was blood T cells: a sorted CD56 or NKG2C T cell subset, CD4+ or CD8+ T cells, or bulk PBMC T cells (not recorded which). The chain recombines TRBV20-1 with TRBJ1-4; lacking DNA, the TRBD1 call made by TCRdb goes unchecked. CDR3 protein: CSATYRQENEKLFF.